The text below deals with one T cell receptor beta chain. The data derive from a study of T cell responses to AZD1222 COVID-19 vaccine. The CDR3 is 15 amino acids. V was pared by 2 bases and J by 0 bases, with 11 bases between. CDR1 is MNHNS, CDR2 SASEGT, per germline. Libraries were prepared by immunoSEQ multiplex PCR; TCRdb keeps only in-frame clonotypes and omits some of them. The sample has approximately 220,000 clones, around 93% seen once. The chain employs TRBV6-1 and TRBJ2-7; no clear D. The clonotype originates from an adult in good health. This material consisted of peripheral blood, taken on day 0 of MenACWY control vaccination. CDR3 amino acids: CASSEWESSSYEQYF. In DNA, the CDR3 is TGTGCCAGCAGTGAATGGGAATCCAGCTCCTACGAGCAGTACTTC.